The clone carrying this T cell receptor (beta chain) was found a few times. This sample is drawn from a study of cytomegalovirus exposure and HLA in healthy donors. Looking at the study overall: Of the donors genotyped, about 390 in all, over 80% fell in the Caucasian-associated ancestry cluster.

The CDR3 contains 13 residues. J gave up 2 bases and V 6 bases, and 3 bases lay outside the gene matches. Germline CDR1 is MDHEN and CDR2 is SYDVKM. It was with 60 Vbeta and 13 Jbeta primers that the PCR ran. Repertoires were generated with immunoSEQ multiplex PCR, while TCRdb's copy carries only in-frame clones and drops some. In the table there are 110,000 or so clones, roughly 13% of which are singletons. The chain joins TRBV28 to TRBJ2-7; 8 bases match TRBD2. This sequence was found in a man aged 35 to 55 in good health and CMV-seropositive. The material sequenced was PBMCs. The CDR3 protein is CASRPGGAYEQYF. The CDR3 nucleotides read TGTGCCAGCAGGCCCGGGGGGGCCTACGAGCAGTACTTC. Full variable domain (rest looked up from reference TRBV28 and TRBJ2-7): DVKVTQSSRYLVKRTGEKVFLECVQDMDHENMFWYRQDPGLGLRLIYFSYDVKMKEKGDIPEGYSVSREKKERFSLILESASTNQTSMYLCASRPGGAYEQYFGPGTRLTVT.